The 25 T cell receptor beta chains below all came from one sample that was sequenced in a study of shared clonotypes between healthy human individuals. Assay: immunoSEQ multiplex PCR; the TCRdb copy retains only in-frame clones and omits some. This table has roughly 500,000 clones, about four fifths appearing once. The material sequenced was PBMCs. The receptors here all came from a woman aged 40 to 50 in good health. Some clones in this sample may be carry-over from other donors' samples.

V is TRBV19 and J is TRBJ1-2; D is ambiguous. Trimming stripped 5 bases from V and 8 bases from J, with 9 bases between. The CDR3 spans 11 residues. The germline V gene encodes CDR1 LNHDA and CDR2 SQIVND (reference sequence). CDR3 DNA sequence: TGTGCCAGTAGTGTTGCCGGGGGCTACACCTTC. Amino acid sequence: CASSVAGGYTF.

The genes are TRBV4-1 and TRBJ2-1; D uncertain. V lost 0 bases and J 6 bases, leaving 6 bases between the germline ends. The CDR3 extends over 13 amino acids. Germline V gene sequence: CDR1 MGHRA, CDR2 YSYEKL. CDR3 nucleotides: TGCGCCAGCAGCCAAGAGGTGCCCAATGAGCAGTTCTTC. Residues: CASSQEVPNEQFF.

The J gene is TRBJ2-3, the V gene TRBV11-2, with D possibly being TRBD2 (6 bases). The CDR3 is 16 residues long. The germline gives CDR1 SGHAT, CDR2 FQNNGV. Between the trimmed V and J ends, which lost 1 base and 3 bases, there was a span of 14 bases. CDR3 sequence: CASSLGGRGVTDTQYF. The CDR3 DNA reads TGTGCCAGCAGCTTAGGTGGGCGGGGAGTTACAGATACGCAGTATTTT.

This chain joins TRBV10-3 and TRBJ2-5; no reliable D call. The CDR3 sequence is 11 residues long. V was clipped by 7 bases and J by 0 bases, with 3 bases between them. Germline assignment: CDR1 ENHRY and CDR2 SYGVKD. The CDR3 region is CAIKYQETQYF. The CDR3 DNA sequence: TGTGCCATCAAGTACCAAGAGACCCAGTACTTC.

This clone was detected only once. The chain has TRBV27 and TRBJ2-3; no firm D call. Germline lookup yields CDR1 MNHEY and CDR2 SMNVEV (reference sequence). V lost 6 bases and J lost 6, with 10 bases in between. There are 12 residues in the CDR3. The DNA for the CDR3 is TGTGCCAGCAGCCGATCGAGGGATACGCAGTATTTT. Translated: CASSRSRDTQYF.

The gene calls are TRBV6-1 and TRBJ1-2; 7 bases line up with TRBD1. The CDR3 length is 14 residues. The junction had 3 bases not matched to a gene; V was cut back by 1 base and J by 4 bases. Looked up from germline, CDR1 is MNHNS and CDR2 is SASEGT. Written as DNA, the CDR3 is TGTGCCAGCAGTGAAGACAGGGGCCGCTATGGCTACACCTTC. This encodes CASSEDRGRYGYTF.

This clone was detected a few times. The chain is built from TRBV2 and TRBJ2-7, with 12 bases matching TRBD2. Looked up from germline, CDR1 is SNHLY and CDR2 is FYNNEI. The CDR3 contains 14 residues. Trimming cost V 6 bases and J 3 bases; bases outside gene matches: 3. In nucleotides, the CDR3 is TGTGCCAGCAGGGGACTAGCGGGCCTCTACGAGCAGTACTTC. This translates into CASRGLAGLYEQYF.

This chain uses TRBV5-6 with TRBJ2-3; TRBD2 matches 11 bases. V dropped 4 bases and J dropped 2; count of bases not matched to a gene: 9. Per the germline V gene, CDR1 is SGHDT and CDR2 is YYEEEE. The CDR3 contains 17 residues. CDR3 region: CASSQIIAGGTTDTQYF. CDR3 DNA: TGTGCCAGCAGCCAAATTATAGCGGGAGGGACCACAGATACGCAGTATTTT.

V gene TRBV7-3 combines with J gene TRBJ2-1, with D possibly being TRBD2 (5 bases). V dropped 2 bases and J dropped 9 bases, with 8 bases sitting between them. CDR3 size: 12 residues. In germline, CDR1 is SGHTA, CDR2 FQGTGA. CDR3 loop: CASSLGESEQFF. DNA of the CDR3: TGTGCCAGCAGCTTAGGGGAGAGTGAGCAGTTCTTC. The complete variable domain, with remaining parts taken from reference TRBV7-3 and TRBJ2-1, reads GAGVSQTPSNKVTEKGKYVELRCDPISGHTALYWYRQSLGQGPEFLIYFQGTGAADDSGLPNDRFFAVRPEGSVSTLKIQRTERGDSAVYLCASSLGESEQFFGPGTRLTVL.

The rearrangement links TRBV7-9 to TRBJ2-5, with a possible D match to TRBD2 (5 bases). The CDR3 totals 15 residues. Germline V gene lookup returns CDR1 SEHNR and CDR2 FQNEAQ (reference sequence). V was clipped by 7 bases and J by 2 bases, with 17 bases between them. CDR3 nucleotides: TGTGCCAGCAAGGGCCCCAGAGCGGAACAAGAGACCCAGTACTTC. This codes for CASKGPRAEQETQYF.

This clone showed up just a few times. This specimen includes other DNA sequences encoding the same CDR3. This chain joins TRBV6-1 and TRBJ1-5; D unresolved. The CDR3 sequence is 11 residues long. CDR1 is MNHNS and CDR2 is SASEGT in the germline V gene. The V end lost 4 bases, the J end lost 7 bases, and 5 bases lay between the germline ends. The CDR3 protein is CASSAGQPQHF. CDR3 coding DNA: TGTGCCAGCAGTGCAGGCCAGCCCCAGCATTTT.

This chain joins TRBV11-2 and TRBJ2-5; unclear D gene. Germline CDR1 is SGHAT and CDR2 is FQNNGV. CDR3 length: 14 residues. V was pared by 3 bases and J by 4 bases, with 12 bases between. The CDR3 coding sequence is TGTGCCAGCAGCTTTCGACGTGGACGAGAGACCCAGTACTTC. Its translation: CASSFRRGRETQYF.

This clone was seen a single time. The chain is built from TRBV5-1 and TRBJ2-5; unclear D gene. The germline CDR1 and CDR2 sequences are SGHRS and YFSETQ. Trimming removed 6 bases from V and 0 bases from J, with 6 bases in between. This CDR3 has 12 residues. The chain's CDR3 is CASTDDQETQYF. CDR3 coding DNA: TGCGCCAGCACAGACGACCAAGAGACCCAGTACTTC.

V gene TRBV2 combines with J gene TRBJ2-5; D is perhaps TRBD1 (5 bases). CDR3 length: 11 residues. CDR1 is SNHLY and CDR2 is FYNNEI in the germline V gene. The V end lost 6 bases, the J end lost 3 bases, and 5 bases lay between the germline ends. CDR3 in DNA: TGTGCCAGCAGACAGGAAGAGACCCAGTACTTC. Translating it yields CASRQEETQYF.

CDR3 nucleotide sequence: TGTGCCAGCAGCTTAGAAGGGGGCACGAACACTGAAGCTTTCTTT. It yields the protein CASSLEGGTNTEAFF. V gene TRBV7-2 combines with J gene TRBJ1-1; TRBD1 agrees at 7 bases. CDR3 length equals 15 residues. CDR1 and CDR2 (germline): SGHTA, FQGNSA. With 1 base clipped from V and 1 base from J, the junction kept 3 bases outside the gene matches.

The chain's CDR3 is CASSLEPGGMPLKAFF. The CDR3 DNA sequence: TGTGCCAGCAGCTTAGAACCAGGGGGAATGCCCCTAAAAGCTTTCTTT. V is TRBV7-2 and J is TRBJ1-1; 7 nucleotides line up with TRBD1. There are 16 residues in the CDR3. The junction had 14 bases not matched to a gene; V was cut back by 1 base and J by 9 bases. Germline lookup yields CDR1 SGHTA and CDR2 FQGNSA.

This clone was observed a single time. The chain has TRBV5-1 and TRBJ2-1, with a weak D call TRBD2 (6 bases). There are 14 residues in the CDR3. Between the trimmed V and J ends, which lost 0 bases and 6 bases, there was a span of 10 bases. Germline V gene lookup returns CDR1 SGHRS and CDR2 YFSETQ. CDR3: CASSLDPGVNEQFF. CDR3 coding DNA: TGCGCCAGCAGCTTGGATCCGGGGGTCAATGAGCAGTTCTTC.

The gene calls are TRBV5-1 and TRBJ2-2, with D possibly TRBD2 on 6 matching bases. Germline CDR1 SGHRS, CDR2 YFSETQ. V was shortened by 6 bases and J by 1 base, with 16 bases between the two germline ends. This CDR3 spans 16 amino acids. This CDR3 reads CASTPGWRENTGELFF. The CDR3 DNA sequence: TGCGCCAGCACCCCGGGGTGGCGGGAGAACACCGGGGAGCTGTTTTTT.

A word on this clone: Just one base apart from a much larger clone, this may be a read error. Additional DNA sequences in this sample encode the identical CDR3. This rearrangement joins TRBV28 to TRBJ1-1; no definite D call. This CDR3 has 12 residues. Germline V gene lookup returns CDR1 MDHEN and CDR2 SYDVKM. V was cut by 1 base and J by 0 bases, with 0 bases left in between. CDR3 in DNA: TGTGCCAGCAGTTTATTGAACACTGAAGCTTTCTTT. Translated, it gives CASSLLNTEAFF.

The chain links TRBV27 to TRBJ2-7; the match to TRBD1 covers 8 bases. Germline CDR1 reads MNHEY; CDR2 reads SMNVEV (reference sequence). This CDR3 comprises 15 residues. V dropped 5 bases and J dropped 2; count of bases not matched to a gene: 8. The CDR3 sequence: CASSPGQGRPYEQYF. CDR3 DNA: TGTGCCAGCAGTCCCGGACAGGGACGGCCCTACGAGCAGTACTTC.

The rearrangement joins TRBV6-1 to TRBJ1-1, with D unresolved. V lost 4 bases to trimming and J lost 5 bases, with 14 bases between them. Germline CDR1 MNHNS, CDR2 SASEGT. The length of the CDR3 is 14 residues. CDR3 bases: TGTGCCAGCAGTGCCTGGGAGGGTAAAACTGAAGCTTTCTTT. Translated: CASSAWEGKTEAFF.

This clone was picked up many times. This chain uses TRBV4-3 with TRBJ2-7; 8 bases fit TRBD2. The CDR3 consists of 16 residues. CDR1 and CDR2 (germline): LGHNA, YSLEER. Trimming removed 1 base from V and 2 bases from J; junction bases left unmatched: 7. The CDR3 region is CASSQALAGLPYEQYF. CDR3 DNA sequence: TGCGCCAGCAGCCAAGCTCTAGCGGGCCTACCCTACGAGCAGTACTTC.

The chain has TRBV7-6 and TRBJ2-3; 8 nucleotides align to TRBD2. V lost 7 bases, J lost 3 bases, and 3 bases stayed unmatched. The CDR3 spans 13 residues. CDR1 is SGHVS, CDR2 FNYEAQ, per germline. CDR3: CASKSGSTDTQYF. CDR3 coding DNA: TGTGCCAGCAAAAGCGGGAGTACAGATACGCAGTATTTT.

The chain joins TRBV7-2 to TRBJ1-2; D possibly corresponds to TRBD1 (6 bases). The CDR3 is 15 residues long. The V end lost 4 bases, the J end lost 5 bases, and 17 bases lay between the germline ends. Germline CDR1 SGHTA, CDR2 FQGNSA. The CDR3 nucleotides read TGTGCCAGCAGCTCTACCAGGGAGGGACAATATGGCTACACCTTC. This encodes CASSSTREGQYGYTF.

The sample holds many counts of this clone. This chain uses TRBV28 with TRBJ2-7, with 8 nucleotides matching TRBD2. Trimming cost V 5 bases and J 7 bases; bases outside gene matches: 13. The CDR3 sequence is 15 residues long. Germline CDR1 MDHEN, CDR2 SYDVKM. The CDR3 region is CASSDLSGARREQYF. Written as DNA, the CDR3 is TGTGCCAGCAGTGACCTTAGCGGGGCCCGGAGGGAGCAGTACTTC.